These 14 T cell receptor beta chains share one sample of origin, sequenced in a study of T cells in women clearing cervical HPV infection. Profiling relied on immunoSEQ multiplex PCR, and the TCRdb table lists in-frame clones only, not all of them. Its clone listing holds some 23,000 clones. The sequenced sample was blood buffy coat. The receptor set was obtained from a woman aged 18 to 75 with a cervical HPV16 infection that either progressed to CIN3+ or cleared (not recorded which).

As regards this clone: From the germline J gene comes the end of the CDR3, since the read stops 3 residues before it. The rearrangement joins TRBV19 to TRBJ2-2, with D possibly TRBD1 on 7 matching bases. Trimming stripped 5 bases from V and 3 bases from J, with 19 bases between. This CDR3 spans 17 amino acids. Germline V gene lookup returns CDR1 LNHDA and CDR2 SQIVND (reference sequence). The chain's CDR3 is CASSSRRDSSDTGELFF. The part of the CDR3 DNA that was read is TGTGCCAGTAGTTCCAGGAGGGACAGTAGTGACACCGGGGAG.

Concerning this clone itself: The junction shows a germline mismatch at one end, possibly a read error. The DNA read from the CDR3 is TGTGGCAGCAGTGAAATTGCTTGGGGCCAGCCC. This codes for CGSSEIAWGQP. The full CDR3 sequence reads CGSSEIAWGQPQHF. The chain links TRBV2 to TRBJ1-5; possible D gene TRBD1, 5 bases. The read gets to within 3 residues of the CDR3 end, and the germline J gene fills in the rest. Looked up from germline, CDR1 is SNHLY and CDR2 is FYNNEI. CDR3 length: 14 residues.

A note on this clone: With the read ending 3 residues before the CDR3 end, the germline J gene is used to fill in that end. The rearrangement links TRBV5-8 to TRBJ1-1; 8 bases fit TRBD1. The CDR3 consists of 14 residues. Germline V CDR1 and CDR2: SGHTS, YDEGEE. Germline trimming cut 4 bases from V and 6 bases from J; bases unmatched to any gene: 8. CDR3 in amino acids: CASSRGQGASEAFF. The sequenced CDR3 bases are TGTGCCAGCAGCCGAGGTCAGGGGGCCTCTGAA.

With regard to this clone: Coverage ceases 3 residues before the CDR3 finishes, and the germline J gene fills in the end. This sequence joins TRBV28 and TRBJ2-6, with TRBD1 matching 7 bases. This CDR3 has 15 residues. The ends lost 7 bases at V and 3 bases at J; junction bases unmatched: 6. Looked up from germline, CDR1 is MDHEN and CDR2 is SYDVKM. Here the CDR3 reads CASIRQGGGANVLTF. The part of the CDR3 DNA that was read is TGTGCCAGCATTAGACAGGGTGGTGGGGCCAACGTC. The entire variable domain, with the rest obtained from reference TRBV28 and TRBJ2-6, is as follows: DVKVTQSSRYLVKRTGEKVFLECVQDMDHENMFWYRQDPGLGLRLIYFSYDVKMKEKGDIPEGYSVSREKKERFSLILESASTNQTSMYLCASIRQGGGANVLTFGAGSRLTVL.

About this clone: With the read ending 3 residues before the CDR3 end, the germline J gene is used to fill in that end. V usage is TRBV20-1 and J usage is TRBJ1-4; weak D call: TRBD1 (6 bases). The V and J ends lost 2 bases and 7 bases respectively, with 17 bases between them. CDR3 length equals 15 residues. The germline V gene has CDR1 DFQATT and CDR2 SNEGSKA (reference sequence). CDR3 DNA, as far as it was read: TGCAGTGCTAGACATAAGGGACACGACTCTGAAAAA. Protein: CSARHKGHDSEK. The complete CDR3 sequence is CSARHKGHDSEKLFF.

Comments on this clone: Read sequence stops 3 residues before the CDR3 end, and the germline J gene provides the missing end. J is TRBJ2-3 and V is TRBV7-9; 7 nucleotides agree with TRBD1. The J segment lost 6 bases and the V segment lost 5 bases, leaving 8 bases of the junction unmatched. The length of the CDR3 is 14 residues. Per the germline V gene, CDR1 is SEHNR and CDR2 is FQNEAQ (reference sequence). The CDR3 is CASSPTGTTDTQYF. CDR3 DNA (partial): TGTGCCAGCAGCCCGACAGGGACGACGGATACG.

As to this clone: The missing CDR3 end, 3 residues past where the read stops, is filled in from the germline J gene. The rearrangement uses TRBV20-1 and TRBJ2-2; 8 positions agree with TRBD2. The CDR3 consists of 18 residues. Germline trimming cut 1 base from V and 4 bases from J; bases unmatched to any gene: 14. Germline CDR1 DFQATT, CDR2 SNEGSKA (reference sequence). CDR3 DNA (partial): TGCAGTGCTAGAGCGGGATACCTAGCGGGTGAATCCACCGGGGAG. This codes for CSARAGYLAGESTGE. From start to end, the CDR3 is CSARAGYLAGESTGELFF.

Comment on this clone: The read ends 3 residues early relative to the CDR3; the germline J gene fills the gap. The V and J genes are TRBV4-2 and TRBJ2-5; D gene ambiguous. Trimming stripped 0 bases from V and 0 bases from J, with 8 bases between. This CDR3 is built from 15 residues. Germline lookup yields CDR1 LGHNA and CDR2 YNFKEQ. CDR3 DNA (partial): TGTGCCAGCAGCCAAGATTGGGCGAACCAAGAGACC. Translated, it gives CASSQDWANQET. The entire CDR3 reads CASSQDWANQETQYF.

CDR3 loop: CASSQDNTGANVLTF. The covered CDR3 bases are TGTGCCAGCAGCCAAGATAATACTGGGGCCAACGTC. This chain joins TRBV14 and TRBJ2-6; D remains unclear. The read ends 3 residues before the CDR3 terminus; that terminus is restored from the germline J gene. Trimming stripped 0 bases from V and 2 bases from J, with 5 bases between. Germline CDR1 SGHDN, CDR2 FVKESK. This CDR3 region has 15 residues.

Worth noting for this clone: The read comes to an end 3 residues before the CDR3 does, leaving the germline J gene to fill in the end. This chain links TRBV19 with TRBJ1-2, with D perhaps TRBD1 (5 bases). Trimming pared 3 bases from V and 0 bases from J, leaving 8 bases between. The CDR3 contains 14 residues. The germline V gene has CDR1 LNHDA and CDR2 SQIVND (reference sequence). Partial CDR3 DNA: TGTGCCAGTAGTATGGGGCAGTCTAACTATGGC. Its translation: CASSMGQSNYG. The whole CDR3 is CASSMGQSNYGYTF.

As for this clone: The junction departs from germline at one end; a sequencing error may be responsible. The read ends 3 residues before the CDR3 terminus; that terminus is restored from the germline J gene. Other DNA sequences from this sample encode an identical CDR3 as well. V is TRBV19 and J is TRBJ1-3, with a tentative D call TRBD1 (6 bases). CDR1 and CDR2 from the germline V gene are LNHDA and SQIVND (reference sequence). CDR3 length equals 18 residues. CDR3 loop: CASSPIRMGHLGGNTIYF. The DNA read from the CDR3 is TGTGCCAGTAGTCCTATACGGATGGGACATCTAGGGGGAAACACA.

With regard to this clone: The CDR3 goes on 3 residues after the read ends, and that part is filled in from the germline J gene. This chain links TRBV20-1 with TRBJ1-1; D gene unclear. V lost 6 bases and J 2 bases, leaving 7 bases between the germline ends. The germline V gene has CDR1 DFQATT and CDR2 SNEGSKA (reference sequence). The CDR3 covers 11 residues. Partial CDR3 DNA: TGCAGTGCGCGGCTCAACACTGAA. It specifies CSARLNTE. The full CDR3 sequence reads CSARLNTEAFF.

With respect to this clone: The read stops 3 residues short of the end of the CDR3; the missing end is completed from the germline J gene. The chain carries TRBV2 and TRBJ1-2; D may be TRBD1 (5 bases). Trimming stripped 7 bases from V and 4 bases from J, with 13 bases between. In germline, CDR1 is SNHLY, CDR2 FYNNEI. The CDR3 has 13 amino acids. The part of the CDR3 DNA that was read is TGTGCCAGCAATACTCAGGGTCCCTATGGC. Residues: CASNTQGPYG. The full CDR3 protein reads CASNTQGPYGYTF.

Note on this clone: The read terminates 3 residues ahead of where the CDR3 ends, so the germline J gene completes it. This chain links TRBV28 with TRBJ1-5; TRBD1 is a possible D gene (5 bases). The CDR3 length is 16 residues. V shed 5 bases and J shed 0 bases, with 14 bases lying between them. CDR1 is MDHEN, CDR2 SYDVKM, per germline. The CDR3: CASSISGLNSNQPQHF. The CDR3 DNA, read in part, is TGTGCCAGCAGTATTTCGGGACTGAATAGCAATCAGCCC.